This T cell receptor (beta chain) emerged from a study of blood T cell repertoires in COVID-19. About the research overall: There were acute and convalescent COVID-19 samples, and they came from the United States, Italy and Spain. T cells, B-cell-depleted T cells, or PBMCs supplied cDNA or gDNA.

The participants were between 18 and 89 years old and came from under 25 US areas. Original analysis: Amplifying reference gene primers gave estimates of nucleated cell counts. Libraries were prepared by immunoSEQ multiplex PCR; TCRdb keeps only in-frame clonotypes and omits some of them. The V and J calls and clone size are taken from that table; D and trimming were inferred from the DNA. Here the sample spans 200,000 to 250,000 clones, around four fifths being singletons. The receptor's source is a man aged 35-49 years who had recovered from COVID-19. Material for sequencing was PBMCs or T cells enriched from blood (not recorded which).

The CDR3, as DNA: TGTGCCAGTAGCGGGACGGGCATTCAGTACTTC. It is translated as CASSGTGIQYF. V usage is TRBV6-5 and J usage is TRBJ2-4; TRBD2 aligns across 8 bases. Germline V lookup: CDR1 MNHEY, CDR2 SVGAGI. This CDR3 spans 11 amino acids. Losses at the gene ends were 9 bases for V and 9 bases for J; bases not matched to a gene: 4.